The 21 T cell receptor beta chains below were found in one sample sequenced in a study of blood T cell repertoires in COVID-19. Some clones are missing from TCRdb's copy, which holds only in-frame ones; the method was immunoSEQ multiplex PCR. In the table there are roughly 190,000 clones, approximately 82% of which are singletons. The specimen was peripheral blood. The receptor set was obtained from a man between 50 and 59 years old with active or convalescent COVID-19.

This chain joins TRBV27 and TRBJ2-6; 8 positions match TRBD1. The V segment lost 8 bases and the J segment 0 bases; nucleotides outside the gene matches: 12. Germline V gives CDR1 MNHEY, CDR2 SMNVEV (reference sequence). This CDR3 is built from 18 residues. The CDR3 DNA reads TGTGCCAGCTCCTCCCCAGGGGGCGGGTCCTCTGGGGCCAACGTCCTGACTTTC. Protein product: CASSSPGGGSSGANVLTF.

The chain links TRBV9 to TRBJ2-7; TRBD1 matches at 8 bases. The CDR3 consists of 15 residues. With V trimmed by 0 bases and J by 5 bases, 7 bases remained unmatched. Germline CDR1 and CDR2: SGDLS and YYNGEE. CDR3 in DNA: TGTGCCAGCAGCGTAGACGCAGGGGGCTGGGACGAGCAGTACTTC. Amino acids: CASSVDAGGWDEQYF.

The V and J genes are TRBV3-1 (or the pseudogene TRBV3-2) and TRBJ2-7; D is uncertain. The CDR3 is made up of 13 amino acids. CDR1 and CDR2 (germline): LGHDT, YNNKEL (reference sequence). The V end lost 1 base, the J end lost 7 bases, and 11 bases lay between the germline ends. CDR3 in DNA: TGTGCCAGCAGCCAAGTCGGAAGAGGTGAGCAGTACTTC. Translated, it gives CASSQVGRGEQYF.

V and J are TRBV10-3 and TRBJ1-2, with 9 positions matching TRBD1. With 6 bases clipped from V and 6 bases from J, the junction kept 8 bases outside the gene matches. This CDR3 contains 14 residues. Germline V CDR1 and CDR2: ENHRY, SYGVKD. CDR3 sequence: CAISQTGGMNGYTF. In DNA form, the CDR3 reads TGTGCCATCAGCCAGACAGGGGGAATGAATGGCTACACCTTC.

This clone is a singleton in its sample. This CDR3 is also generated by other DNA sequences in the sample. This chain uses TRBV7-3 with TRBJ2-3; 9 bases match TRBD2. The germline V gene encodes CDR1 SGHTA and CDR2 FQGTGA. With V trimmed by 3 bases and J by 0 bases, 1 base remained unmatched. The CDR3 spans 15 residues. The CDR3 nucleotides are TGTGCCAGCAGCTTGGCGGGAGGGAGCACAGATACGCAGTATTTT. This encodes CASSLAGGSTDTQYF. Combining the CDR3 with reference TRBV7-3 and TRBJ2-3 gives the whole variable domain GAGVSQTPSNKVTEKGKYVELRCDPISGHTALYWYRQSLGQGPEFLIYFQGTGAADDSGLPNDRFFAVRPEGSVSTLKIQRTERGDSAVYLCASSLAGGSTDTQYFGPGTRLTVL.

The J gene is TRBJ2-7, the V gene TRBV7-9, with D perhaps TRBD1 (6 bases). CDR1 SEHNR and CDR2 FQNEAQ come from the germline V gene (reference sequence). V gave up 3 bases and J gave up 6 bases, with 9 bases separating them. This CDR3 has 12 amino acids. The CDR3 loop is CASSLPGVEQYF. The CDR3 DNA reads TGTGCCAGCAGCTTGCCAGGGGTCGAGCAGTACTTC.

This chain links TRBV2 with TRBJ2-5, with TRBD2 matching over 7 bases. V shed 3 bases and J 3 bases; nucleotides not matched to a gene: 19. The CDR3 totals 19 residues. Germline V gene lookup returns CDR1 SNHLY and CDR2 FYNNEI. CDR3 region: CASSDERLAERRPKETQYF. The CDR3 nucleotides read TGTGCCAGCAGTGATGAACGACTAGCTGAGCGTCGCCCAAAAGAGACCCAGTACTTC.

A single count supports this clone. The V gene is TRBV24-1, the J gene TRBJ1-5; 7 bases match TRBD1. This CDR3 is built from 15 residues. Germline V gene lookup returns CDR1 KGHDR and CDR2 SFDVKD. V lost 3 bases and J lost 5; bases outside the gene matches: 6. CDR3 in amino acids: CATSDPGQSDQPQHF. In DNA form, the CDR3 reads TGTGCCACCAGTGATCCGGGACAGTCGGATCAGCCCCAGCATTTT.

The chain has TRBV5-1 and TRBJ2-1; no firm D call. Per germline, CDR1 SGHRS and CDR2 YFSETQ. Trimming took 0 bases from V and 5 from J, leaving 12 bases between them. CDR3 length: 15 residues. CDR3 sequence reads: CASSLVGQINNEQFF. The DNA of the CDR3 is TGCGCCAGCAGCTTGGTTGGGCAGATAAACAATGAGCAGTTCTTC.

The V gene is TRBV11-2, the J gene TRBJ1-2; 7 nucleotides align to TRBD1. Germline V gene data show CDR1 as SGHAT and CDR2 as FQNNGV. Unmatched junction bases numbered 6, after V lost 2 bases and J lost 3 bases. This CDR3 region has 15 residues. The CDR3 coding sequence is TGTGCCAGCAGCTTATTTGGGACAGCAGACTATGGCTACACCTTC. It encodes CASSLFGTADYGYTF. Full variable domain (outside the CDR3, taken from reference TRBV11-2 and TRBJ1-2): EAGVAQSPRYKIIEKRQSVAFWCNPISGHATLYWYQQILGQGPKLLIQFQNNGVVDDSQLPKDRFSAERLKGVDSTLKIQPAKLEDSAVYLCASSLFGTADYGYTFGSGTRLTVV.

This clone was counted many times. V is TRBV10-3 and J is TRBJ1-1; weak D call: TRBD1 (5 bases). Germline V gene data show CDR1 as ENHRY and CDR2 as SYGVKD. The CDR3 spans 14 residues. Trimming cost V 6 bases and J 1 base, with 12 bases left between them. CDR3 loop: CAIRTSQGNTEAFF. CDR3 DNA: TGTGCCATCAGAACATCGCAGGGGAACACTGAAGCTTTCTTT.

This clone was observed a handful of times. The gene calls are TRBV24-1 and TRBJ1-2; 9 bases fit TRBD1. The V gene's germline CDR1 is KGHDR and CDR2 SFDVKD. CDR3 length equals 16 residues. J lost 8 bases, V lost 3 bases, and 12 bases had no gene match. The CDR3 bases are TGTGCCACCAGTGATACGACCGGGACAGGGACAGAAGGCTACACCTTC. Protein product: CATSDTTGTGTEGYTF.

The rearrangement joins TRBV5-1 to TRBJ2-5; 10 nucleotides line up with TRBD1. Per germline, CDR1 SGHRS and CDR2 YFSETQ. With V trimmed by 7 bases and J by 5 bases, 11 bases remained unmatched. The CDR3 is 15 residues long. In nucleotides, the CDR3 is TGCGCCAGCGGACCTGGGGACAGGGGTGGGGAGACCCAGTACTTC. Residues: CASGPGDRGGETQYF.

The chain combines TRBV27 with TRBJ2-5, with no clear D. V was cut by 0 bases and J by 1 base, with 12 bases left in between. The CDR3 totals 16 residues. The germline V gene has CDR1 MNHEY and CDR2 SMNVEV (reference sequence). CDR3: CASSLSIRVSQETQYF. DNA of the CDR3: TGTGCCAGCAGTTTATCGATACGGGTTAGCCAAGAGACCCAGTACTTC.

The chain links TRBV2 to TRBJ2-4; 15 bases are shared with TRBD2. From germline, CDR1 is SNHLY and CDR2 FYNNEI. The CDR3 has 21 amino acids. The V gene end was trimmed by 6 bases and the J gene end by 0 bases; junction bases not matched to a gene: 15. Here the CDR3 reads CASSNPGLAGGEQLAKNIQYF. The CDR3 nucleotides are TGTGCCAGCAGCAACCCGGGACTAGCGGGAGGCGAGCAACTAGCCAAAAACATTCAGTACTTC.

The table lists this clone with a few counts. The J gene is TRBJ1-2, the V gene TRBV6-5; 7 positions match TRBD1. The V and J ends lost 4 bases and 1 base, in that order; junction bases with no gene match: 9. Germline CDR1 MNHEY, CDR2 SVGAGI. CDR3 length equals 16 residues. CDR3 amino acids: CASSSLTGTVNYGYTF. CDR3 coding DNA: TGTGCCAGCAGTTCGCTTACCGGGACAGTTAACTATGGCTACACCTTC.

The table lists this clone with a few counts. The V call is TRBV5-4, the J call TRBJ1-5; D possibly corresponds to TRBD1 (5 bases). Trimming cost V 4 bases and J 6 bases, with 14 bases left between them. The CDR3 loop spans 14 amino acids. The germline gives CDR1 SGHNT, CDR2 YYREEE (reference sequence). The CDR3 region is CASSLGPSGQPQHF. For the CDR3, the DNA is TGTGCCAGCAGCCTGGGACCTAGCGGTCAGCCCCAGCATTTT. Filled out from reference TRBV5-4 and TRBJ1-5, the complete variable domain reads ETGVTQSPTHLIKTRGQQVTLRCSSQSGHNTVSWYQQALGQGPQFIFQYYREEENGRGNFPPRFSGLQFPNYSSELNVNALELDDSALYLCASSLGPSGQPQHFGDGTRLSIL.

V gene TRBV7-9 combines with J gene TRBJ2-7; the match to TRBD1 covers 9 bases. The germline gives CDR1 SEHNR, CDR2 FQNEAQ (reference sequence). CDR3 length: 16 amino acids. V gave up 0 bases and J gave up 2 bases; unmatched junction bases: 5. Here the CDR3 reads CASSLAPGTGTYEQYF. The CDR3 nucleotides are TGTGCCAGCAGCTTAGCTCCCGGGACAGGGACCTACGAGCAGTACTTC.

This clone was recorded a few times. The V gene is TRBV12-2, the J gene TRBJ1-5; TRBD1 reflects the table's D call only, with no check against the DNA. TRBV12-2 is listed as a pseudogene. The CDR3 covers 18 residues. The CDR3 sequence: CASRLAFADRGDNQPQHF. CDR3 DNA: TGTGCAAGTCGCTTAGCGTTTGCGGACAGGGGAGACAATCAGCCCCAGCATTTT.

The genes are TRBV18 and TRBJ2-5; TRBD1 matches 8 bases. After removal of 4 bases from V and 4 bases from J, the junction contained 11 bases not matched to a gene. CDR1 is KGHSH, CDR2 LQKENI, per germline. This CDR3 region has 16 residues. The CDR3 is CASSRLARGRGETQYF. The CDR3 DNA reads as TGTGCCAGCTCACGTCTGGCCAGGGGGCGCGGAGAGACCCAGTACTTC.

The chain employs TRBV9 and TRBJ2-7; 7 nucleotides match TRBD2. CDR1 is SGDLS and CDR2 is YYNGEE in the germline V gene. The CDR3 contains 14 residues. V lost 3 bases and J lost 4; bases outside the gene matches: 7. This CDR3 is CASSGGGPGYEQYF. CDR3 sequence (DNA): TGTGCCAGCAGCGGCGGGGGACCCGGGTACGAGCAGTACTTC.